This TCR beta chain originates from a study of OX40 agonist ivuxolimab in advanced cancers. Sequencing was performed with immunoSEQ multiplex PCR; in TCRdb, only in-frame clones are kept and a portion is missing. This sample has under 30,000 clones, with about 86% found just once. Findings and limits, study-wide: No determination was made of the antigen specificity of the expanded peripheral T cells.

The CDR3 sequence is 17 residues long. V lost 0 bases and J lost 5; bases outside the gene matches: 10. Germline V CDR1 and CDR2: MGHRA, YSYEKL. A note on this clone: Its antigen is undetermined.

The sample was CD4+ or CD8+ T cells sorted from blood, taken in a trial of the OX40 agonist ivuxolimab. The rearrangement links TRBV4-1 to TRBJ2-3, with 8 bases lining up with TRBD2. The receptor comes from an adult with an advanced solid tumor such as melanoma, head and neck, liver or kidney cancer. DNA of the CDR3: TGCGCCAGCAGCCAAGAGCCTCCGGGCGGGGGGATAGATACGCAGTATTTT. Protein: CASSQEPPGGGIDTQYF.